Here is one TCR beta chain with its context. Its antigen is still unknown. No much larger clone is present one base from it, and per-base qualities are unavailable. The source of the sample is a study of blood T cell repertoires in COVID-19 (dated by TCRdb to the early 2020s). Looking at the study overall: Samples covering the acute and convalescent phases of COVID-19 were provided by collaborators in the United States, Italy and Spain. The prospective study material was composed of cDNA or gDNA derived from T cells, B-cell-depleted T cells, or PBMCs. Deeply sampled blood TCRbeta repertoires from subjects exposed to, actively infected with, or recovered from COVID-19 were included in the dataset. A freely available public database, intended as a resource for researchers studying the immune response to SARS-CoV-2, is where the repertoires were released. Samples were obtained from the ongoing ImmuneRACE study (first 160 participants) and from 1,000 to 1,500 subjects provided by 6 global collaborators. The sample metadata nearly always contained a de-identified subject ID, COVID-19 status, age in years and sex. HLA class I and class II types, where available, came from metadata supplied by the sample provider rather than from assay-based typing.

TCRbeta CDR3 regions were amplified from genomic DNA using the immunoSEQ Assay, a bias-controlled multiplex PCR. Per the original workflow: Within the assay, amplification of reference gene primers was used to estimate how many nucleated cells each sample contained. To quantify the absolute abundance of each unique TCRbeta CDR3 rearrangement, sequence reads were collapsed and filtered. For each sample, productive Simpson clonality was calculated by taking the square root of Simpson's diversity index across productive rearrangements. TCRdb re-hosts the immuneACCESS table, in-frame sequences only. Its copies lack some clones; in the studies checked, an unresolved V gene accounts for under half of them, and the cause for the rest is not known. D and trimming were read from the DNA, whereas the V and J calls and clone size are those reported in that table. The sample records tens of thousands of clones, about 88% of which are singletons. Roughly 1.3% of the sample rests with the top ten.

The study at large found these results: How much clinical and demographic metadata was included differed by source and by participant, and the metadata was provided uncurated.

Clipping removes 5 bases from V and 7 bases from J, with 8 as the unmatched junction base count. Per the germline V gene, SGHAT is the CDR1 and FQNNGV is the CDR2. CDR3 length: 15 amino acids, cysteine to phenylalanine. This entry keeps only the CDR3 DNA: 45 bases, framed from base 1. Whole blood was collected in K2EDTA tubes by collaborating institutions according to the institutions' own protocols. For TCRbeta analysis, collaborators shipped samples in one of three forms: frozen whole blood, isolated PBMCs, or DNA extracted from either of those sample types. The sequenced sample was peripheral blood. This sequence was found in a man aged 55 to 70 with acute or convalescent COVID-19. This receptor chain uses TRBV11-2 and TRBJ1-4, and TRBD1 aligns with 9 junction nucleotides. At the DNA level, the sequence is TGTGCCAGCAGCCCCACGACAGGGGGGGTTGAAAAACTGTTTTTT. This sequence encodes CASSPTTGGVEKLFF.